This entry lists 14 T cell receptor beta chains sequenced from one sample in a study of cytomegalovirus exposure and HLA in healthy donors. The study ran its PCR with 60 Vbeta and 13 Jbeta primers. Clones were sequenced by immunoSEQ multiplex PCR, and TCRdb holds only the in-frame ones, with some missing. The data show under 150,000 clones, with roughly 60% seen just once and about 2.6% held by the top ten. The sample consisted of PBMCs. These receptors came from a woman in her thirties or forties in good health and CMV-seronegative.

The chain joins TRBV18 to TRBJ2-3; 7 nucleotides line up with TRBD2. The CDR3 consists of 14 residues. CDR1 is KGHSH, CDR2 LQKENI, per germline. The J segment lost 0 bases and the V segment lost 6 bases, leaving 3 bases of the junction unmatched. For the CDR3, the DNA is TGTGCCAGCTCCCGGGAGGTGAGCACAGATACGCAGTATTTT. Translation gives CASSREVSTDTQYF.

The genes are TRBV4-1 and TRBJ1-5; D might be TRBD1 (6 bases). This CDR3 comprises 16 residues. Trimming took 1 base from V and 7 from J, leaving 17 bases between them. CDR1 is MGHRA and CDR2 is YSYEKL in the germline V gene. The CDR3 reads CASSQVGAGARQPQHF. The CDR3 bases are TGCGCCAGCAGCCAAGTTGGGGCGGGGGCACGGCAGCCCCAGCATTTT.

This clone was found a few times. The CDR3 spells CASSSGLSGANVLTF. For the CDR3, the DNA is TGTGCCAGTAGTAGTGGGCTGTCTGGGGCCAACGTCCTGACTTTC. The chain employs TRBV19 and TRBJ2-6; D uncertain. The CDR3 contains 15 residues. Germline CDR1 reads LNHDA; CDR2 reads SQIVND (reference sequence). Between the trimmed V and J ends, which lost 4 bases and 1 base, there was a span of 8 bases.

This clone was detected only a few times. This chain connects TRBV5-8 to TRBJ1-4, with a weak D call TRBD1 (6 bases). V shed 4 bases and J shed 2 bases, with 12 bases lying between them. The CDR3 consists of 15 residues. Germline assignment: CDR1 SGHTS and CDR2 YDEGEE. For the CDR3, the DNA is TGTGCCAGCAGCCTCATCAGGGGCACTAATGAAAAACTGTTTTTT. Translating it yields CASSLIRGTNEKLFF.

The chain couples TRBV5-1 to TRBJ2-5; 11 nucleotides match TRBD2. This CDR3 comprises 17 residues. Germline CDR1 is SGHRS and CDR2 is YFSETQ. Trimming at V came to 0 bases and at J to 4 bases, leaving 8 bases not matched to a gene. The CDR3 coding sequence is TGCGCCAGCAGCTTGGCTAGCGGGGGGACCAGCTCAGAGACCCAGTACTTC. Translation gives CASSLASGGTSSETQYF.

The chain uses TRBV7-2 and TRBJ1-2, with D hard to call. The V and J ends lost 1 base and 4 bases respectively, with 16 bases between them. The CDR3 covers 16 residues. Germline V CDR1 and CDR2: SGHTA, FQGNSA. The CDR3 spells CASSLGTAVASYGYTF. The CDR3 nucleotides read TGTGCCAGCAGCTTAGGTACAGCAGTCGCGAGCTATGGCTACACCTTC.

The sample holds a few counts of this clone. The chain is built from TRBV5-1 and TRBJ2-1; TRBD2 matches 12 bases. Germline values: CDR1 SGHRS, CDR2 YFSETQ. V dropped 4 bases and J dropped 4; count of bases not matched to a gene: 6. This CDR3 region has 16 residues. The CDR3: CASSEGTSGPYNEQFF. In DNA, the CDR3 is TGCGCCAGCAGCGAGGGGACTAGCGGGCCTTACAATGAGCAGTTCTTC. Filled out from reference TRBV5-1 and TRBJ2-1, the complete variable domain reads KAGVTQTPRYLIKTRGQQVTLSCSPISGHRSVSWYQQTPGQGLQFLFEYFSETQRNKGNFPGRFSGRQFSNSRSEMNVSTLELGDSALYLCASSEGTSGPYNEQFFGPGTRLTVL.

This chain joins TRBV4-1 and TRBJ1-5, with TRBD1 as a possible D gene (5 bases). The CDR3 is made up of 16 amino acids. CDR1 is MGHRA and CDR2 is YSYEKL in the germline V gene. V lost 0 bases, J lost 2 bases, and 11 bases lay in between. The CDR3 nucleotides are TGCGCCAGCAGCCAAGATGGGGGGATCGGCAATCAGCCCCAGCATTTT. Residues: CASSQDGGIGNQPQHF.

The rearrangement joins TRBV2 to TRBJ2-7, with 9 bases matching TRBD1. The V gene's germline CDR1 is SNHLY and CDR2 FYNNEI. The CDR3 runs 14 residues. The ends lost 5 bases at V and 3 bases at J; junction bases unmatched: 5. The CDR3 is CASSPGQGVYEQYF. CDR3 in DNA: TGTGCCAGCAGTCCGGGACAGGGCGTCTACGAGCAGTACTTC.

The rearrangement joins TRBV5-3 to TRBJ2-3; 8 bases fit TRBD2. TRBV5-3 carries the ORF label, with uncertain function. V shed 3 bases and J 0 bases; nucleotides not matched to a gene: 3. The CDR3 runs to 15 residues. The CDR3 protein is CARSSLAASTDTQYF. The CDR3 nucleotides are TGTGCCAGAAGCTCACTAGCGGCTAGCACAGATACGCAGTATTTT.

This chain joins TRBV19 and TRBJ2-2, with D perhaps TRBD2 (6 bases). In germline, CDR1 is LNHDA, CDR2 SQIVND (reference sequence). This CDR3 spans 17 amino acids. The germline V and J ends were trimmed by 9 bases and 0 bases, with 20 bases remaining between them. In DNA, the CDR3 is TGTGCCAGCAGAAGCTTAACCGGGAGAACGAACACCGGGGAGCTGTTTTTT. The encoded protein is CASRSLTGRTNTGELFF.

The chain couples TRBV30 to TRBJ2-7, with a possible D match to TRBD1 (6 bases). The germline V and J ends were trimmed by 7 bases and 6 bases, with 19 bases remaining between them. CDR3 length: 13 residues. The germline V gene encodes CDR1 GTSNPN and CDR2 SVGIG (reference sequence). The CDR3 DNA reads as TGTGCCTCAGCTCGACAGGTGAAGGGCGAGCAGTACTTC. Protein: CASARQVKGEQYF.

The V call is TRBV7-2, the J call TRBJ2-7; tentative D call: TRBD2 (5 bases). This CDR3 has 13 residues. CDR1 and CDR2 (germline): SGHTA, FQGNSA. The V and J ends lost 6 bases and 5 bases respectively, with 14 bases between them. DNA for the CDR3: TGTGCCAGCAGTTTTTCAACTAGGAACGAGCAGTACTTC. Protein sequence: CASSFSTRNEQYF.

CDR3 DNA: TGTGCCATCAGTGAGAACGGGGATGACTATGGCTACACCTTC. It is translated as CAISENGDDYGYTF. The chain has TRBV10-3 and TRBJ1-2; no definite D call. From germline, CDR1 is ENHRY and CDR2 SYGVKD. This CDR3 is 14 amino acids long. The V and J ends lost 2 bases and 3 bases respectively, with 10 bases between them.